The subject of this entry is one T cell receptor beta chain. What it binds is unknown. Germline V gives CDR1 WSHSY, CDR2 SAAADI. CDR3 size: 18 residues. Trimming took off 0 bases at V and 1 base at J, with 13 bases between the two ends. CDR3 regions of TCR beta were amplified from RNA transcripts. HTBI primers primed a first-round RT-PCR, and a second-round multiplex PCR followed. TCRdb used MiXCR to reprocess the multiplex PCR reads, holding one entry per CDR3 protein. The sample includes around 600,000 distinct CDR3 sequences, over 40% seen only once; the top ten take more than 3%. With a duration under 3 months, ophthalmopathy in the donors showed moderate-to-severe activity, CAS ≥3 and NOSPECS ≥4. These data are taken from a study of Graves' ophthalmopathy and Graves' hyperthyroidism. The wider study: Peripheral blood sampling preceded any treatment and occurred at initial diagnosis. Study-wide points: Blood also harbored most expanded thyroid clonotypes above 0.001 frequency. The study's model predicted ophthalmopathy progression at about 64% sensitivity and 72% to 85% specificity.

V usage is TRBV10-2 and J usage is TRBJ2-6; no definite D call. Sequenced material: peripheral blood. The clonotype was recovered from an adult man with Graves' ophthalmopathy. CDR3 in DNA: TGCGCCAGCAGTGAGTCGAAAGGATCGGTTTCTGGGGCCAACGTCCTGACTTTC. Protein: CASSESKGSVSGANVLTF.